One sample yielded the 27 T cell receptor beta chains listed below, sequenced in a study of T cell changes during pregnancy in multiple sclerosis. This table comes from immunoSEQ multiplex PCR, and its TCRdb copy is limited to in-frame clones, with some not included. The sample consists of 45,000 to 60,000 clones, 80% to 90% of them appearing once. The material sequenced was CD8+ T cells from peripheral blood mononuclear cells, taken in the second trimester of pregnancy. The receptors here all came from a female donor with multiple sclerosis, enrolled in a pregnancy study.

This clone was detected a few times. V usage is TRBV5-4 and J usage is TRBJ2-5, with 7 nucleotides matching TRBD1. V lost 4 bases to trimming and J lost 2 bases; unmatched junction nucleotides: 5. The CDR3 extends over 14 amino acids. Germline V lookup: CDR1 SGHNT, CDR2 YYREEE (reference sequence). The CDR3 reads CASSPGTAQETQYF. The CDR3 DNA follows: TGTGCCAGCAGCCCTGGGACAGCGCAAGAGACCCAGTACTTC.

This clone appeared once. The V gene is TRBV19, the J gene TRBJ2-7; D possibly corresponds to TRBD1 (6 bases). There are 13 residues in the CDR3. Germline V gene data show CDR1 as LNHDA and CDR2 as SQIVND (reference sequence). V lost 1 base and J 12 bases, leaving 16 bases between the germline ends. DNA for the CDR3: TGTGCCAGTAGTATAGCCTGGGACACGGAGTGGTACTTC. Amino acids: CASSIAWDTEWYF.

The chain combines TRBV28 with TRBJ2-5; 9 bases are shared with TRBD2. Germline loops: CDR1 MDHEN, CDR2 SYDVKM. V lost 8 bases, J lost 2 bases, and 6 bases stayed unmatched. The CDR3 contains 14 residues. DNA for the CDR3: TGTGCCAGCGCCCTAGCGGGGCTTCAAGAGACCCAGTACTTC. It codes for CASALAGLQETQYF. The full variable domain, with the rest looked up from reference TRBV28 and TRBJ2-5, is DVKVTQSSRYLVKRTGEKVFLECVQDMDHENMFWYRQDPGLGLRLIYFSYDVKMKEKGDIPEGYSVSREKKERFSLILESASTNQTSMYLCASALAGLQETQYFGPGTRLLVL.

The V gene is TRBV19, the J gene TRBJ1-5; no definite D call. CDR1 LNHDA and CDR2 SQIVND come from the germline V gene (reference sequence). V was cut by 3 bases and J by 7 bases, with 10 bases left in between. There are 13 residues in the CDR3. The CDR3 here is CASSMEGAQPQHF. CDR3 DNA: TGTGCCAGTAGTATGGAAGGAGCCCAGCCCCAGCATTTT.

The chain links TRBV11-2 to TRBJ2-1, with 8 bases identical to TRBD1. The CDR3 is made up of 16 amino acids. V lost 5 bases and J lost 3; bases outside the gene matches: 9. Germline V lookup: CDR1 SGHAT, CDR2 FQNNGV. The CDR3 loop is CASSGPGTGLYNEQFF. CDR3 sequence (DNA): TGTGCCAGCAGCGGACCCGGGACAGGCCTCTACAATGAGCAGTTCTTC.

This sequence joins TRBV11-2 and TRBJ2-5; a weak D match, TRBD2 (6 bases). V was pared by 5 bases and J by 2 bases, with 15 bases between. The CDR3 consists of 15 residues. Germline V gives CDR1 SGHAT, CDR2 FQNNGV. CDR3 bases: TGTGCCAGCAGCCTCACCTCTGGGGGGCAAGAGACCCAGTACTTC. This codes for CASSLTSGGQETQYF. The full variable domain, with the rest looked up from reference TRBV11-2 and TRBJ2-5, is EAGVAQSPRYKIIEKRQSVAFWCNPISGHATLYWYQQILGQGPKLLIQFQNNGVVDDSQLPKDRFSAERLKGVDSTLKIQPAKLEDSAVYLCASSLTSGGQETQYFGPGTRLLVL.

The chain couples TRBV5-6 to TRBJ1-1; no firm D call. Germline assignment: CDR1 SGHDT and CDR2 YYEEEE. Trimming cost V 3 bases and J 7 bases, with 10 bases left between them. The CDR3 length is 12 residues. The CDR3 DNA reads TGTGCCAGCAGCTCGAGTTCAGGTGAAGCTTTCTTT. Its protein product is CASSSSSGEAFF.

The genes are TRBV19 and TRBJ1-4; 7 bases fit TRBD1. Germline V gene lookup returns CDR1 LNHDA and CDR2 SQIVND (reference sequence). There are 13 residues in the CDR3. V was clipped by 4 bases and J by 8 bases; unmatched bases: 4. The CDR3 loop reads CASSTDREEKLFF. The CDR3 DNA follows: TGTGCCAGTAGTACAGACAGGGAAGAAAAACTGTTTTTT.

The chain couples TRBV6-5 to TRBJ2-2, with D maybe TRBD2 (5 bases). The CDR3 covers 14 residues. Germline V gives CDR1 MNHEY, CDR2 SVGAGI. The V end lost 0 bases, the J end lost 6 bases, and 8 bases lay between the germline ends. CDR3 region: CASSYSTGSGELFF. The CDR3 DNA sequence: TGTGCCAGCAGTTACTCGACGGGGTCCGGGGAGCTGTTTTTT.

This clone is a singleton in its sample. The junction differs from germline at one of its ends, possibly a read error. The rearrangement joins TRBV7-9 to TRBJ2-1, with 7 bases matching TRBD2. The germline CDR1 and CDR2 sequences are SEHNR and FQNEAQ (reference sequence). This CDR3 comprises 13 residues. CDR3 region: CASSLAAHNEQFF. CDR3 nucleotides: TGTGCCAGCAGCCTAGCGGCCCACAATGAGCAGTTCTTC.

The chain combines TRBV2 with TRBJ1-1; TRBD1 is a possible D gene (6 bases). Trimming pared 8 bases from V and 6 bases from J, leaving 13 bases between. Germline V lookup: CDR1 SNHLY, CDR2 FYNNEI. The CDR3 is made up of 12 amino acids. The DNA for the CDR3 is TGTGCCAGCGTCCAGGGGAAGGCTGAAGCTTTCTTT. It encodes CASVQGKAEAFF.

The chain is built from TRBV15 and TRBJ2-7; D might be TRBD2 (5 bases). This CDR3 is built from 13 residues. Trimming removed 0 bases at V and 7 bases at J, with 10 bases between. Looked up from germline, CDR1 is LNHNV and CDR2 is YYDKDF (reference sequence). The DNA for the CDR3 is TGTGCCACCAGCAGAGACCGATCGGGAGAGCAGTACTTC. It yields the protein CATSRDRSGEQYF.

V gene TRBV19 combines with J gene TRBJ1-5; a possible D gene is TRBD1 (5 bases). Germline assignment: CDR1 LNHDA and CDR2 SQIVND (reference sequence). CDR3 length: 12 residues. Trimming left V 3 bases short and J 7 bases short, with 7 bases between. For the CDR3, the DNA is TGTGCCAGTAGTATGGGGGGACAGCCCCAGCATTTT. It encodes CASSMGGQPQHF.

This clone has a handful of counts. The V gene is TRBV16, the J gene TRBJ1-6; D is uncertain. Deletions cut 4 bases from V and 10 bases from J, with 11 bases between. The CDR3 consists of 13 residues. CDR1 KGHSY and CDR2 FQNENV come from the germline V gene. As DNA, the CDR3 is TGTGCCAGCAGCCGAGGTGTTTGGTCACCCCTCCACTTT. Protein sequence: CASSRGVWSPLHF.

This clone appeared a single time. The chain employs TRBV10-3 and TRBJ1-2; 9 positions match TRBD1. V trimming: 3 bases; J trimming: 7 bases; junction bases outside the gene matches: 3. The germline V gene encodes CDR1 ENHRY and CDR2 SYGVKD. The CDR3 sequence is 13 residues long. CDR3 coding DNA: TGTGCCATCAGTGACGGGACAGGGTTTGGCTACACCTTC. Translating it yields CAISDGTGFGYTF.

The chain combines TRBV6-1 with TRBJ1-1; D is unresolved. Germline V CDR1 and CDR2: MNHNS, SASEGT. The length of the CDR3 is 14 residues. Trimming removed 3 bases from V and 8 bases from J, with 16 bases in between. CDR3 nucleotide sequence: TGTGCCAGCAGTGACGGCAGAGGCTGGATAGAAGCTTTCTTT. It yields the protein CASSDGRGWIEAFF.

The CDR3 region is CATSTEGRLTDTQYF. DNA for the CDR3: TGTGCCACCAGCACAGAGGGGCGGTTGACAGATACGCAGTATTTT. The chain links TRBV15 to TRBJ2-3; either TRBD1 or TRBD2 may fit D (5 bases each). This CDR3 is 15 amino acids long. Deletions cut 4 bases from V and 3 bases from J, with 14 bases between. Germline CDR1 is LNHNV and CDR2 is YYDKDF (reference sequence).

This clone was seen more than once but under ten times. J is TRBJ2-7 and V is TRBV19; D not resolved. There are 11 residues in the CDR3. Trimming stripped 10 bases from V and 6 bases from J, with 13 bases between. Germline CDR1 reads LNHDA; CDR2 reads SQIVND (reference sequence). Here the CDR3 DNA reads TGTGCCACTACCCTAGGAAGCGAGCAGTACTTC. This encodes CATTLGSEQYF.

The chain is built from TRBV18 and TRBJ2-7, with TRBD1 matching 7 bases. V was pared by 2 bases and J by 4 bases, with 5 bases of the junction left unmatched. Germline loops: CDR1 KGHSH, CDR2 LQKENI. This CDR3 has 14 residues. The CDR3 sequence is CASSPTNRGYEQYF. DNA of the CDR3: TGTGCCAGCTCACCAACAAACAGGGGTTACGAGCAGTACTTC.

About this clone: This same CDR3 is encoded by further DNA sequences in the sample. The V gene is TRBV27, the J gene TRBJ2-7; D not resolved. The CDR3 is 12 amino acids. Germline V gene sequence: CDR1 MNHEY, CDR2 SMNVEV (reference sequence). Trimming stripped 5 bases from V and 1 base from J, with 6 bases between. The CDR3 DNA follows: TGTGCCAGCAGTCCCGGGTCCTACGAGCAGTACTTC. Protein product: CASSPGSYEQYF.

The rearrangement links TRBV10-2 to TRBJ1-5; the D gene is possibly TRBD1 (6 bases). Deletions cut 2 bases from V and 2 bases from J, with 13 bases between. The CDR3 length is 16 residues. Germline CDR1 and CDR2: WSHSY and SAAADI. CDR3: CASSEGGRGGNQPQHF. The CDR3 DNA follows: TGCGCCAGCAGTGAGGGGGGCAGGGGAGGCAATCAGCCCCAGCATTTT.

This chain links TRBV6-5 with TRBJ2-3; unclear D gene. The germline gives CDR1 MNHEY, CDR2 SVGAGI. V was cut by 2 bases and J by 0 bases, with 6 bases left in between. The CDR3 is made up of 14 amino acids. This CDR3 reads CASSYEVSTDTQYF. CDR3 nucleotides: TGTGCCAGCAGTTACGAGGTTAGCACAGATACGCAGTATTTT.

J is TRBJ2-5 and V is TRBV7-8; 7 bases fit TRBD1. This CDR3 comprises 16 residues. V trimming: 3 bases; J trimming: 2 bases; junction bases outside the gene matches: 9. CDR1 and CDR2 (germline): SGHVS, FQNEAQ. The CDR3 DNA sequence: TGTGCCAGCAGCTTCACATCGGACAGGCTACAAGAGACCCAGTACTTC. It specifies CASSFTSDRLQETQYF.

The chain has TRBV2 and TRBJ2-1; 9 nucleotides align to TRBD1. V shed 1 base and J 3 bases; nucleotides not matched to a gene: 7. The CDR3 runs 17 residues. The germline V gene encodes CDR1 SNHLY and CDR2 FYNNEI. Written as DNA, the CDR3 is TGTGCCAGCAGTGAAGAAATTGTGACAGGGGGCTACAATGAGCAGTTCTTC. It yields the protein CASSEEIVTGGYNEQFF.

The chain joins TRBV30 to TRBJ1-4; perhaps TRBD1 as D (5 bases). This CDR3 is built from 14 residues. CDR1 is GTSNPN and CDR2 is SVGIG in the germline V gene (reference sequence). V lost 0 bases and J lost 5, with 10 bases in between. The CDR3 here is CAWSVEGLNEKLFF. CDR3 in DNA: TGTGCCTGGAGTGTGGAGGGGCTGAATGAAAAACTGTTTTTT.

The CDR3 DNA is TGCAGCGTTGAATCCCCGACTGAAGCTTTCTTT. It specifies CSVESPTEAFF. The chain is built from TRBV29-1 and TRBJ1-1; D ambiguous. Germline CDR1 and CDR2: SQVTM and ANQGSEA. The length of the CDR3 is 11 residues. Deletions cut 2 bases from V and 5 bases from J, with 6 bases between.

CDR3 bases: TGTGCCAGTAGTGCGGGGGGGCCCAGCTACAATGAGCAGTTCTTC. It encodes CASSAGGPSYNEQFF. The chain is built from TRBV19 and TRBJ2-1; TRBD2 aligns across 9 bases. This CDR3 region has 15 residues. Unmatched junction bases numbered 5, after V lost 5 bases and J lost 3 bases. Germline-derived CDR1 and CDR2 are LNHDA and SQIVND (reference sequence).